This T cell receptor beta chain came from a study of memory CD4+ T cells and cytomegalovirus serostatus. The sort gate was single viable CD3+CD4+CD8-CD45RO+ cells for memory CD4+ T cells. There are 16 residues in the CDR3. Per germline, CDR1 MDHEN and CDR2 SYDVKM. V lost 7 bases and J lost 3, with 20 bases in between. Only in-frame clones appear in the TCRdb table, and some are missing; sequencing was by immunoSEQ multiplex PCR. The sample shows under 40,000 clones, 70% to 85% of them seen only once. This TCR was recovered from an adult in good health and CMV-seropositive. This rearrangement joins TRBV28 to TRBJ2-3; TRBD2 might be the D (7 bases). Sequencing was carried out using memory CD4+ T cells from blood. The CDR3: CASTFGRTAGTDTQYF. The CDR3 DNA reads as TGTGCCAGCACCTTCGGGAGGACAGCGGGGACAGATACGCAGTATTTT.